The 14 T cell receptor beta chains below were found in one sample sequenced in a study of cytomegalovirus exposure and HLA in healthy donors. Assay used: immunoSEQ multiplex PCR; TCRdb lists only in-frame clones, some missing. The data hold under 200,000 clones, with roughly 96% observed a single time. Sequenced sample: PBMCs. These receptors originate from a woman aged 18-29 years in good health and CMV-seronegative.

This chain joins TRBV9 and TRBJ2-1; D perhaps matches TRBD2 (7 bases). From germline, CDR1 is SGDLS and CDR2 YYNGEE. Trimming shortened V by 2 bases and J by 4 bases, and 19 bases separated the two germline ends. This CDR3 has 17 amino acids. Written as DNA, the CDR3 is TGTGCCAGCAGCGTCACATTTAGGGGGGGACCTTACAATGAGCAGTTCTTC. This encodes CASSVTFRGGPYNEQFF. Using reference TRBV9 and TRBJ2-1 for the parts outside the CDR3, the full variable domain is DSGVTQTPKHLITATGQRVTLRCSPRSGDLSVYWYQQSLDQGLQFLIQYYNGEERAKGNILERFSAQQFPDLHSELNLSSLELGDSALYFCASSVTFRGGPYNEQFFGPGTRLTVL.

The gene calls are TRBV9 and TRBJ1-5; 7 bases are shared with TRBD1. The ends lost 3 bases at V and 8 bases at J; junction bases unmatched: 8. Germline CDR1 and CDR2: SGDLS and YYNGEE. The CDR3 length is 14 residues. The CDR3 is CASSDSYRGEPQHF. In DNA, the CDR3 is TGTGCCAGCAGCGACTCGTACAGGGGTGAGCCCCAGCATTTT.

The chain employs TRBV29-1 and TRBJ1-4; TRBD1 matches at 9 bases. The CDR3 extends over 14 amino acids. In germline, CDR1 is SQVTM, CDR2 ANQGSEA. The junction had 1 base not matched to a gene; V was cut back by 1 base and J by 4 bases. In DNA form, the CDR3 reads TGCAGCGTTGAAGGGACAGGGGATAATGAAAAACTGTTTTTT. This encodes CSVEGTGDNEKLFF. The variable domain in full, with the rest retrieved from reference TRBV29-1 and TRBJ1-4, is SAVISQKPSRDICQRGTSLTIQCQVDSQVTMMFWYRQQPGQSLTLIATANQGSEATYESGFVIDKFPISRPNLTFSTLTVSNMSPEDSSIYLCSVEGTGDNEKLFFGSGTQLSVL.

The V gene is TRBV29-1, the J gene TRBJ2-3, with 8 positions matching TRBD1. Germline V gene lookup returns CDR1 SQVTM and CDR2 ANQGSEA. The V and J ends lost 2 bases and 0 bases, in that order; junction bases with no gene match: 1. The CDR3 extends over 14 amino acids. The CDR3 sequence is CSVEWTGSTDTQYF. CDR3 DNA sequence: TGCAGCGTTGAATGGACAGGGAGCACAGATACGCAGTATTTT.

V gene TRBV18 combines with J gene TRBJ2-7; D is unresolved. Trimming took 3 bases from V and 5 from J, leaving 14 bases between them. In germline, CDR1 is KGHSH, CDR2 LQKENI. The CDR3 is 14 amino acids. The CDR3 spells CASSPPGSTHEQYF. In DNA, the CDR3 is TGTGCCAGCTCACCTCCGGGTTCTACCCACGAGCAGTACTTC.

This chain joins TRBV21-1 and TRBJ2-7; the table's TRBD2 call for D was not verified on the DNA. TRBV21-1 is noted as a pseudogene. The CDR3 has 14 residues. The CDR3 sequence is CASSGGSEAYEQYF. The CDR3 DNA follows: TGTGCCAGCAGCGGGGGGTCTGAAGCCTACGAGCAGTACTTC.

The chain recombines TRBV5-8 with TRBJ2-2; 9 bases line up with TRBD1. CDR1 and CDR2 (germline): SGHTS, YDEGEE. The CDR3 consists of 17 residues. Trimming cost V 2 bases and J 5 bases; bases outside gene matches: 10. In DNA, the CDR3 is TGTGCCAGCAGCTTCCACTACAGGGGGCGGGAAACCGGGGAGCTGTTTTTT. It codes for CASSFHYRGRETGELFF.

The rearrangement joins TRBV19 to TRBJ2-1, with D perhaps TRBD1 (6 bases). The CDR3 is 16 residues long. Trimming pared 3 bases from V and 0 bases from J, leaving 12 bases between. Germline loops: CDR1 LNHDA, CDR2 SQIVND (reference sequence). CDR3 sequence reads: CASSIGVRGSYNEQFF. The DNA for the CDR3 is TGTGCCAGTAGTATTGGTGTCAGGGGCTCCTACAATGAGCAGTTCTTC. The complete variable domain, with remaining parts taken from reference TRBV19 and TRBJ2-1, reads DGGITQSPKYLFRKEGQNVTLSCEQNLNHDAMYWYRQDPGQGLRLIYYSQIVNDFQKGDIAEGYSVSREKKESFPLTVTSAQKNPTAFYLCASSIGVRGSYNEQFFGPGTRLTVL.

The chain joins TRBV9 to TRBJ1-6; D perhaps matches TRBD1 (5 bases). There are 15 residues in the CDR3. Germline V gene sequence: CDR1 SGDLS, CDR2 YYNGEE. V dropped 0 bases and J dropped 7 bases, with 11 bases sitting between them. This chain's CDR3 is CASSVESGPNSPLHF. The CDR3 DNA reads TGTGCCAGCAGCGTAGAGTCAGGGCCGAATTCACCCCTCCACTTT. Combining the CDR3 with reference TRBV9 and TRBJ1-6 gives the whole variable domain DSGVTQTPKHLITATGQRVTLRCSPRSGDLSVYWYQQSLDQGLQFLIQYYNGEERAKGNILERFSAQQFPDLHSELNLSSLELGDSALYFCASSVESGPNSPLHFGNGTRLTVT.

V gene TRBV4-1 combines with J gene TRBJ1-6; 7 bases align to TRBD1. CDR1 is MGHRA and CDR2 is YSYEKL in the germline V gene. V shed 0 bases and J 9 bases; nucleotides not matched to a gene: 11. The length of the CDR3 is 17 residues. CDR3 DNA sequence: TGCGCCAGCAGCCAAGATCCTAACAGGGGTTATGGTTCACCCCTCCACTTT. It codes for CASSQDPNRGYGSPLHF.

A single count supports this clone. The rearrangement joins TRBV4-3 to TRBJ2-1, with TRBD1 as a possible D gene (6 bases). The V and J ends lost 0 bases and 6 bases respectively, with 9 bases between them. The germline CDR1 and CDR2 sequences are LGHNA and YSLEER. CDR3 size: 14 residues. DNA for the CDR3: TGCGCCAGCAGCCAAGAATCAGGGGTCAATGAGCAGTTCTTC. It is translated as CASSQESGVNEQFF.

The chain uses TRBV29-1 and TRBJ2-5; tentative D call: TRBD2 (6 bases). Trimming shortened V by 3 bases and J by 4 bases, and 9 bases separated the two germline ends. The germline V gene has CDR1 SQVTM and CDR2 ANQGSEA. CDR3 length: 12 residues. The CDR3 loop is CSVEGGAETQYF. The CDR3 DNA sequence: TGCAGCGTTGAGGGCGGGGCAGAGACCCAGTACTTC.

The chain recombines TRBV19 with TRBJ1-4; 9 positions agree with TRBD1. Germline-derived CDR1 and CDR2 are LNHDA and SQIVND (reference sequence). The CDR3 consists of 15 residues. The V gene end was trimmed by 5 bases and the J gene end by 1 base; junction bases not matched to a gene: 2. The CDR3 DNA reads TGTGCCAGTAGTGCGGACAGGGGAACTAATGAAAAACTGTTTTTT. Protein sequence: CASSADRGTNEKLFF.

This chain connects TRBV11-2 to TRBJ2-5; TRBD2 might be the D (5 bases). Germline CDR1 and CDR2: SGHAT and FQNNGV. Trimming left V 2 bases short and J 5 bases short, with 15 bases between. This CDR3 spans 15 amino acids. For the CDR3, the DNA is TGTGCCAGCAGCTTAACCCGACGACTAACGGAGACCCAGTACTTC. Protein sequence: CASSLTRRLTETQYF.